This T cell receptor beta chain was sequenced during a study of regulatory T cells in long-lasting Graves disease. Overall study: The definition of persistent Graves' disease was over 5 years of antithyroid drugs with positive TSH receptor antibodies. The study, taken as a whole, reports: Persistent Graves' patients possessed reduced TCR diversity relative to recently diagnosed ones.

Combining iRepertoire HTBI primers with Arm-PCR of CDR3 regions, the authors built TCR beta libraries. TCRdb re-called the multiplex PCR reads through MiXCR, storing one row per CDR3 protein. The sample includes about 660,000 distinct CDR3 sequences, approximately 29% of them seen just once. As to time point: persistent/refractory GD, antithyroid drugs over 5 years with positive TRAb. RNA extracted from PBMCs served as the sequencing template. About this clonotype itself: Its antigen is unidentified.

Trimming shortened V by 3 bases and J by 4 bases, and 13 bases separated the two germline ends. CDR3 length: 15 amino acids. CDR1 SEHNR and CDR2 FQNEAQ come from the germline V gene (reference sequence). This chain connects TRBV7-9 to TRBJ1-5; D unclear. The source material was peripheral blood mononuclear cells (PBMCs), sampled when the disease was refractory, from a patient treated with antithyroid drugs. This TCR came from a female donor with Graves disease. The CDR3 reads CASSFNTAGNQPQHF. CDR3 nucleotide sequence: TGTGCCAGCAGCTTCAACACTGCGGGGAATCAGCCCCAGCATTTT.